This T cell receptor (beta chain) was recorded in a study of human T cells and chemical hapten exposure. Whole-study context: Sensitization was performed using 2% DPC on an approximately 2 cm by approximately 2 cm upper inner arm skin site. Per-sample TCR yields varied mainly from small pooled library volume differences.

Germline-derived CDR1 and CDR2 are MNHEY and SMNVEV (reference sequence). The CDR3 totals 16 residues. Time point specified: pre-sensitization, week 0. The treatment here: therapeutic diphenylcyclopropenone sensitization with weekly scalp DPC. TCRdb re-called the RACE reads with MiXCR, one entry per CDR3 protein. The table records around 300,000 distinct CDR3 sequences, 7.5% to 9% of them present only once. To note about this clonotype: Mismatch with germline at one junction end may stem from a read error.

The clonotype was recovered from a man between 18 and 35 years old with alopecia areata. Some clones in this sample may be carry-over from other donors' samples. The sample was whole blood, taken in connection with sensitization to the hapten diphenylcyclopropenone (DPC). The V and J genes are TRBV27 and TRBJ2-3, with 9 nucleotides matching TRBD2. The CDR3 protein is CASSLGAGTSIDTQYF. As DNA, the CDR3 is TGTGCCAGCAGTTTAGGTGCCGGGACTAGCATAGATACGCAGTATTTT.